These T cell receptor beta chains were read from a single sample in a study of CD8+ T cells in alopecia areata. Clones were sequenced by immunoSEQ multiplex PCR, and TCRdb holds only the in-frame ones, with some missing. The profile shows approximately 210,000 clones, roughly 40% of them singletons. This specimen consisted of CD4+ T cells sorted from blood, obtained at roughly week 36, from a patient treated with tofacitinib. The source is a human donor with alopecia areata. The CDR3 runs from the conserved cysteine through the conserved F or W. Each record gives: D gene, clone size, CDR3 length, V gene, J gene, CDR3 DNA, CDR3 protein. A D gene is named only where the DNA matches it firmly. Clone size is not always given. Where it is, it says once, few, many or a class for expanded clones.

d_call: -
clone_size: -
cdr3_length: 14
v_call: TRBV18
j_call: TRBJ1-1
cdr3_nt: TGTGCCAGCTCACTTTTATCAGGGGAGACTGAAGCTTTCTTT
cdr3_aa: CASSLLSGETEAFF

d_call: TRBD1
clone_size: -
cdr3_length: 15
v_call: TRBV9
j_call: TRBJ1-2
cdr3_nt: TGTGCCAGCAGCGTAGGAGGGGGCCTTAACTATGGCTACACCTTC
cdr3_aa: CASSVGGGLNYGYTF

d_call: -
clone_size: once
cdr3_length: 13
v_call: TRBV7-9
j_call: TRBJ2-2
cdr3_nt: TGTGCCAGCAGCCGCCAGAACACCGGGGAGCTGTTTTTT
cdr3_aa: CASSRQNTGELFF

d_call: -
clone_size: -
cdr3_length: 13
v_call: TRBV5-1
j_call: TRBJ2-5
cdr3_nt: TGCGCCAGCAGCACCGGGGTTCAGGAGACCCAGTACTTC
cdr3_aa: CASSTGVQETQYF

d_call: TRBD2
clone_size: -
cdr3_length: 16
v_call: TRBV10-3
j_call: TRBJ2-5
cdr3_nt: TGTGCCATCAGTGAGGGGACTAGCGGGAGTTCAGAGACCCAGTACTTC
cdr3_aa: CAISEGTSGSSETQYF

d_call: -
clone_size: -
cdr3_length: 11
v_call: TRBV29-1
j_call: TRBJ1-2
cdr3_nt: TGCAGCGTTGAAACCTTCGGGGGCTACACCTTC
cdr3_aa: CSVETFGGYTF

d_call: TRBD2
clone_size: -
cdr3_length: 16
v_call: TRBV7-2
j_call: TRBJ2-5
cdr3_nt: TGTGCCAGCAGCCCGCGACGTAGCGGGAGCAAAGAGACCCAGTACTTC
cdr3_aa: CASSPRRSGSKETQYF

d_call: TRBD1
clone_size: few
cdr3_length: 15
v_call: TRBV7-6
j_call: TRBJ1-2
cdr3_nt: TGTGCCAGCAGCTTAGGGGGACAGAGGGCTTATGGCTACACCTTC
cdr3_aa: CASSLGGQRAYGYTF

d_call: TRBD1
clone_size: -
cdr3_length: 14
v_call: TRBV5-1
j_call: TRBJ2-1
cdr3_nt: TGCGCCAGCAGCTCGACAGGGAGATACAATGAGCAGTTCTTC
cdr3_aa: CASSSTGRYNEQFF

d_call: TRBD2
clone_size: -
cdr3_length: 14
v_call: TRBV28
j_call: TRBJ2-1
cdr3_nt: TGTGCCAGCGGCGAGGGGAGGGGATGGAATGAGCAGTTCTTC
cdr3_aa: CASGEGRGWNEQFF

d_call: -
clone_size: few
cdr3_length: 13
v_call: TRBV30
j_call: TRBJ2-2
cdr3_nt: TGTGCCTGGACAGGGGTTTATACCGGGGAGCTGTTTTTT
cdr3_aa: CAWTGVYTGELFF

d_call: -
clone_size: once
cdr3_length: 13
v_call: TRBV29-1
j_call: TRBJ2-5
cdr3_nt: TGCAGCGTGGGCGGGCGGGGACAAGAGACCCAGTACTTC
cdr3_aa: CSVGGRGQETQYF

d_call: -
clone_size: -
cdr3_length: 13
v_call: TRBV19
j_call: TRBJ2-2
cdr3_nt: TGTGCCGCCAGTAGGCCAGGCCCCGGGGAGCTGTTTTTT
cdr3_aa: CAASRPGPGELFF

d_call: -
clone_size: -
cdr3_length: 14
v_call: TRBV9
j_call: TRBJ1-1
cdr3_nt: TGTGCCAGCAGCTTCCGACAGCAGAACACTGAAGCTTTCTTT
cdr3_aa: CASSFRQQNTEAFF

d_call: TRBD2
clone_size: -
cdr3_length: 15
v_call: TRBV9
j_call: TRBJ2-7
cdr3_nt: TGTGCCAGCAGCGTAGATAGCGGGACATACTACGAGCAGTACTTC
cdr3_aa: CASSVDSGTYYEQYF

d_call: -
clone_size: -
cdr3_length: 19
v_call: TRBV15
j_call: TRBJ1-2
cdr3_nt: TGTGCCACCAGCAGACAGCCCCCGAGCCGGGACACCTTACACTATGGCTACACCTTC
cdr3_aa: CATSRQPPSRDTLHYGYTF

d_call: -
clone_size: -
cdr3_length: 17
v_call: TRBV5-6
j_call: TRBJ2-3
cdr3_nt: TGTGCCAGCAGCTTGGTGGTCGGGAGAGGTGGCACAGATACGCAGTATTTT
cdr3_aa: CASSLVVGRGGTDTQYF

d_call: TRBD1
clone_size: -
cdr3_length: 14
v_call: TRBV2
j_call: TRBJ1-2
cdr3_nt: TGTGCCAGCAGTGCTAAACGTGGACAGGGTGGCTACACCTTC
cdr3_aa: CASSAKRGQGGYTF

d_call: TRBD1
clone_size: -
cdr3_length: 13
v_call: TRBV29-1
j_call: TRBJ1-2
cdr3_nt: TGCAGCGTTCAACTCACAGGGGGCTACGGCTACACCTTC
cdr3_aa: CSVQLTGGYGYTF

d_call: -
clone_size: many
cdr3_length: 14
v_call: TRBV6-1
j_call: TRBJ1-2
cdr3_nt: TGTGCCAGCGATCCGGGACGGTCTAACTATGGCTACACCTTC
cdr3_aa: CASDPGRSNYGYTF

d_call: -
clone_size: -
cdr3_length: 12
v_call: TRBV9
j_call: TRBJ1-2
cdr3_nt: TGTGCCAGCACTTCTACCGGGGGTGGCTACACCTTC
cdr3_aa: CASTSTGGGYTF

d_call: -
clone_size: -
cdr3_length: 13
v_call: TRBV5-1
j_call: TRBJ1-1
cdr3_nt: TGCGCCAGCAGCTTGGTTACCGATACTGAAGCTTTCTTT
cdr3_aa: CASSLVTDTEAFF

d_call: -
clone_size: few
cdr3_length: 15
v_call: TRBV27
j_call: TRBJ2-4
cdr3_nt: TGTGCCAGCAGTTTAATGGGGGTGGCCAAAAACATTCAGTACTTC
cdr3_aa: CASSLMGVAKNIQYF

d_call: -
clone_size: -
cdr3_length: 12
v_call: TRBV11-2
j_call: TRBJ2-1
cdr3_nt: TGTGCCAGCAGCTCCCGACGGGCTGAGCAGTTCTTC
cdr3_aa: CASSSRRAEQFF

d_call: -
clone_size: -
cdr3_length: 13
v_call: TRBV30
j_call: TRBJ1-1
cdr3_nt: TGTGCCTGGATGAATCAGGGGATCACTGAAGCTTTCTTT
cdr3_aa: CAWMNQGITEAFF

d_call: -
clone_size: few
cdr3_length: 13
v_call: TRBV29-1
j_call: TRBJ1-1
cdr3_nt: TGCAGCGCCCGTATTCAGACTAACACTGAAGCTTTCTTT
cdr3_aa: CSARIQTNTEAFF

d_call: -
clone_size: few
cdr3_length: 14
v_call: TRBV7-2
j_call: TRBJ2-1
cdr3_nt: TGTGCCAGCAGCTTAGCTACCAGGGACAATGAGCAGTTCTTC
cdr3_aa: CASSLATRDNEQFF

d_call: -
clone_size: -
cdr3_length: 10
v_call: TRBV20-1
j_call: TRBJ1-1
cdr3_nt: TGCAGTGCAGGCCCCTTAGGAGCTTTCTTT
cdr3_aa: CSAGPLGAFF

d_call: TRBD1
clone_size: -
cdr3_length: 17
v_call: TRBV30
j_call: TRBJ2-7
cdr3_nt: TGTGCCTGGGAGGGGTTGTCCGGGACAGGGGGCTCCTACGAGCAGTACTTC
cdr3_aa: CAWEGLSGTGGSYEQYF

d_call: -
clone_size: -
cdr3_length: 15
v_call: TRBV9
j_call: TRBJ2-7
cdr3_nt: TGTGCCAGCAGCCCGCTTGCGGGCAGTACCTACGAGCAGTACTTC
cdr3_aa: CASSPLAGSTYEQYF

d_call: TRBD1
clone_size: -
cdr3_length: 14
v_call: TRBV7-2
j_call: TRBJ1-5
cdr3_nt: TGTGCCAGCAGCCAAGACAGGGGGAAGCAGCCCCAGCATTTT
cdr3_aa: CASSQDRGKQPQHF

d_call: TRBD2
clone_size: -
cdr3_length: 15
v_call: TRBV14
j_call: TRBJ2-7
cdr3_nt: TGTGCCAGCAGCCTAGGAGGACTAGCGGGAGCCGAGCAGTACTTC
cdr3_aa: CASSLGGLAGAEQYF

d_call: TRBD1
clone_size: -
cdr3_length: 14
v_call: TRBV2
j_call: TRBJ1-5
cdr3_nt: TGTGCCAGCAGTCCGGGACAGAGTCATCAGCCCCAGCATTTT
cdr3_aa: CASSPGQSHQPQHF

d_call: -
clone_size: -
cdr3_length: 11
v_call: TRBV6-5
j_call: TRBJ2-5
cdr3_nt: TGTGCCAGCAGTTACAGGGGGGCCCAGTACTTC
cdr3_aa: CASSYRGAQYF

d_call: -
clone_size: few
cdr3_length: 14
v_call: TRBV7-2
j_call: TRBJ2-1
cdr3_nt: TGTGCCAGCAGCCCCCGGGCCGGGTTGGGTGAGCAGTTCTTC
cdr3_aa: CASSPRAGLGEQFF

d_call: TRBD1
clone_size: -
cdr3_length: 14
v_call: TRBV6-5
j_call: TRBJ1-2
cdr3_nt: TGTGCCAGCAGGCAGACAGGGAGGGACTATGGCTACACCTTC
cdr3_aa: CASRQTGRDYGYTF

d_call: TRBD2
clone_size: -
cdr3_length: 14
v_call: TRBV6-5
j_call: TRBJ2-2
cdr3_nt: TGTGCCAGCAGGCGGATAGCGGGAACCGGGGAGCTGTTTTTT
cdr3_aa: CASRRIAGTGELFF

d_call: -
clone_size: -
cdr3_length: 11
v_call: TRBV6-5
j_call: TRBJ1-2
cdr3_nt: TGTGCCAGCAGGGGGGGCTATGGCTACACCTTC
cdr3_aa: CASRGGYGYTF

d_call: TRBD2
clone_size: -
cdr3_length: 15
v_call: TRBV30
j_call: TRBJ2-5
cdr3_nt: TGTGCCTGGAGTGTAAAACTAGCGGGAAGAGAGACCCAGTACTTC
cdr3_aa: CAWSVKLAGRETQYF

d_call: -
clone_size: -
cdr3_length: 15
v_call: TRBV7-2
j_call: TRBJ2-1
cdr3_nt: TGTGCCAGCAGCCCCTCAAGAGCTCCAAACAATGAGCAGTTCTTC
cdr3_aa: CASSPSRAPNNEQFF

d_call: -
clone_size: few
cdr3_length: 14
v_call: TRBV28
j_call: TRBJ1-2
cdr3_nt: TGTGCCAGCAGCTCCCAGGGGCGGCACTATGGCTACACCTTC
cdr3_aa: CASSSQGRHYGYTF

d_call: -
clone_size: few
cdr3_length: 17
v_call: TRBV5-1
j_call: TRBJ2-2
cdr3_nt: TGCGCCAGCAGCTTGCGCTCTAGCCGGGCGGACACCGGGGAGCTGTTTTTT
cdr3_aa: CASSLRSSRADTGELFF